This T cell receptor (beta chain) was observed in a study of identical twins. Overall study findings and caveats: Twins shared beta out-of-frame sequences in excess, but this excess was weaker. Invariant cells of the MAIT and iNKT types might have partly distorted the zero-insertion analyses.

Concerning this clonotype: Its antigen is not identified.

A universal primer site was created by template switching, with the cDNA bearing unique molecular identifiers. TCRdb analysed the 5' RACE reads with MiXCR anew, one entry per CDR3 protein. The sample records 500,000 to 550,000 distinct CDR3 sequences, about 22% being singletons. These data were also reused for a study on yellow fever vaccine responses in identical twins.

The sequenced sample consisted of CD4+ T cells sorted from blood. The clonotype was recovered from a young woman in good health.

The DNA for the CDR3 is TGTGCCAGCAGCCAGCGGACGGCGGGGGGAGATGAGCAGTTCTTC. Its protein product is CASSQRTAGGDEQFF. The gene calls are TRBV7-2 and TRBJ2-1; 8 nucleotides align to TRBD2. CDR1 is SGHTA, CDR2 FQGNSA, per germline. The trim removed 5 bases at V and 8 bases at J, leaving 11 bases unmatched. The length of the CDR3 is 15 residues.